The clone carrying this TCR beta chain was recorded a few times. Original analysis: Amplification of reference gene primers was used by the study to estimate nucleated cell counts. Repertoires were generated with immunoSEQ multiplex PCR, while TCRdb's copy carries only in-frame clones and drops some. V and J calls plus clone size are reproduced from that table; the DNA served to infer D and trimming. The sample has over 200,000 clones, nearly 90% seen once; the top ten hold less than 14%. The data were taken from a study of blood T cell repertoires in COVID-19. About the research overall: Samples taken during acute and convalescent COVID-19 were collected in the United States, Italy and Spain.

Cohort placement rested on clinical history that participants reported themselves. Germline values: CDR1 SNHLY, CDR2 FYNNEI. V trimming: 6 bases; J trimming: 1 base; junction bases outside the gene matches: 7. There are 15 residues in the CDR3. The genes are TRBV2 and TRBJ1-1; 8 bases match TRBD1. The sample was PBMCs or T cells enriched from blood (not recorded which). The source of this sequence is a man aged 25-45 years who had recovered from COVID-19. CDR3 amino acids: CASRERTGKNTEAFF. CDR3 nucleotide sequence: TGTGCCAGCAGGGAGAGGACAGGGAAGAACACTGAAGCTTTCTTT.